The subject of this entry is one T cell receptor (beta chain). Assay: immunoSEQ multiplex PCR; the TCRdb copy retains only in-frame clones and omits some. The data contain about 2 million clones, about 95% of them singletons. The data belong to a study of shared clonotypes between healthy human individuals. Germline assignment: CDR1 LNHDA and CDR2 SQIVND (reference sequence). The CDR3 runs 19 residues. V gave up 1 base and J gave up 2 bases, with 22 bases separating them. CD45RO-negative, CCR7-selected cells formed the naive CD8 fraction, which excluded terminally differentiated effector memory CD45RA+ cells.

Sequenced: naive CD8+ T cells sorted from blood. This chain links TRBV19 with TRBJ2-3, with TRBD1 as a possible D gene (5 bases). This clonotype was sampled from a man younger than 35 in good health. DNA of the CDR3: TGTGCCAGTAGTATAGTATATCGGAAGACAGCGAGTGACACAGATACGCAGTATTTT. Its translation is CASSIVYRKTASDTDTQYF. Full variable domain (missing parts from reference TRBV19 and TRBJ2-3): DGGITQSPKYLFRKEGQNVTLSCEQNLNHDAMYWYRQDPGQGLRLIYYSQIVNDFQKGDIAEGYSVSREKKESFPLTVTSAQKNPTAFYLCASSIVYRKTASDTDTQYFGPGTRLTVL.